This T cell receptor (beta chain) was sequenced in a study of cytomegalovirus exposure and HLA in healthy donors. On this clone itself: The antigen is undetermined.

V was shortened by 2 bases and J by 1 base, with 15 bases between the two germline ends. The CDR3 spans 16 residues. The germline V gene encodes CDR1 SGDLS and CDR2 YYNGEE. Study results and limitations: Researchers reportedly found TCR beta sequences accurately predicted most subjects' HLA-A and HLA-B alleles.

The study ran its PCR with 60 Vbeta and 13 Jbeta primers. Source study methods: Some 11 million of the about 80 million unique TCR beta chains counted in a later analysis were shared. The protocol was immunoSEQ multiplex PCR, while the TCRdb copy is restricted to in-frame clones and leaves out a portion. D and trimming come from the DNA, and the V and J calls and clone size come from that table. The sample gives approximately 160,000 clones, about 81% of which show up once; 2.5% to 3.5% is in the top ten. V usage is TRBV9 and J usage is TRBJ2-5; possible D gene TRBD1, 5 bases. This sequence was found in a woman aged 50 to 65 in good health and CMV-seropositive. The specimen was PBMCs. CDR3 loop: CASSVRTSSIQETQYF. The CDR3 bases are TGTGCCAGCAGCGTGCGGACATCGTCTATCCAAGAGACCCAGTACTTC.